Listed here is a single TCR beta chain. In this sample, this clonotype turned up a few times. This receptor's antigen is unknown. No much larger clonotype is one base removed from it; base qualities were not supplied. Sequencing took place on an Illumina HiSeq 1500. TCRdb took the public reads, trimmed them with fastp at Q25, ran MiXCR for clone calling and kept in-frame beta chains. Rows merge per CDR3 protein into single entries with the most common DNA and genes. The sample profile shows about 900,000 distinct CDR3 sequences; approximately 32% of them were found once. The ten largest make up about an eighth of the sample. This sample is part of a study of T cell repertoires in cytomegalovirus infection (dated by TCRdb to between 2018 and 2021). Regarding the study in general: Alongside well-studied HLA-B-restricted epitopes, the peptide stimulations were aimed at recently identified HLA-C-restricted CMV epitopes, whose presentation resists viral immunomodulation. Because public TCR beta signatures pointed to carriage of CMV infection together with the matching HLA type, the HLA type of each donor mattered for the analysis. The full study reports these points: The ex vivo response was dominated by HLA-C-restricted CMV-specific TCR beta clonotypes, which also provided the single most frequent clonotype in two of eight donors. In both this cohort and an independent cohort of 352 donors, the cumulative frequency of public TCR beta family members distinguished carriers of CMV infection plus the relevant HLA type.

Per the germline V gene, MNHNS is the CDR1 and SASEGT is the CDR2. Deletion took 0 bases off V and 4 bases off J, with a span of 18 bases between the germline ends. Including the terminal cysteine and phenylalanine, the CDR3 comprises 18 residues. Here the CDR3 DNA is all that survives: 54 bases in frame from base 1. The treatment or condition label on this specimen signifies: in vitro stimulation with specific CMV peptide epitopes to enrich CMV-specific T cells. The chain links TRBV6-1 with TRBJ1-4; no D segment can be confidently identified. The specimen was cultured CD8+ T cells from PBMCs, collected from culture after CMV antigen stimulation. The TCR originated in a human donor in good health (CMV status not recorded). Some clones in this sample may be carry-over from other donors' samples. The nucleotides read TGTGCCAGCAGTGAAGCGCGATTTCGGCAGGCCCGTAATGAAAAACTGTTTTTT. Translated, this gives CASSEARFRQARNEKLFF.